This T cell receptor (beta chain) is drawn from a study of T cells in Graves' hyperthyroidism and ophthalmopathy. Amplification of TCR beta CDR3 regions was performed using RNA transcripts as template. TCR CDR3 regions were first amplified by RT-PCR with HTBI primers. TCRdb re-called the multiplex PCR reads through MiXCR, storing one row per CDR3 protein. The sample lists 650,000 to 700,000 distinct CDR3 sequences, 17% seen once, with roughly a sixth in the top ten. Germline loops: CDR1 MDHEN, CDR2 SYDVKM. CDR3 length equals 15 residues. Germline trimming cut 6 bases from V and 0 bases from J; bases unmatched to any gene: 4. This clonotype was detected ten times or more.

The sequence was obtained from a man aged 50-59 years with Graves' hyperthyroidism. This chain links TRBV28 with TRBJ1-1, with 10 bases identical to TRBD1. Input material: blood. CDR3 DNA sequence: TGTGCCAGCAGCCCGACAGGGGGCATGAACACTGAAGCTTTCTTT. Its protein product is CASSPTGGMNTEAFF.